These 14 T cell receptor beta chains were all obtained from the same sample, sequenced in a study of shared clonotypes between healthy human individuals. Clones were read by immunoSEQ multiplex PCR, and TCRdb kept only the in-frame ones, dropping some. The data show millions of clones, with around nine tenths seen just once and roughly 0.13% held by the top ten. The specimen sequenced was naive CD4+ T cells sorted from blood. Subset of the sample: CD45RA+ positively selected. These receptors were collected from a man younger than 30 in good health.

The V and J genes are TRBV5-6 and TRBJ2-7, with no clear D. Between the trimmed V and J ends, which lost 5 bases and 3 bases, there was a span of 12 bases. Germline V gene lookup returns CDR1 SGHDT and CDR2 YYEEEE. This CDR3 comprises 13 residues. This chain's CDR3 is CASRSAKIYEQYF. In DNA form, the CDR3 reads TGTGCCAGCAGAAGTGCGAAAATCTACGAGCAGTACTTC.

The chain employs TRBV5-1 and TRBJ1-1, with no clear D. Trimming took off 4 bases at V and 0 bases at J, with 13 bases between the two ends. Germline lookup yields CDR1 SGHRS and CDR2 YFSETQ. The CDR3 contains 15 residues. CDR3 sequence: CASSLGPPMNTEAFF. The CDR3 DNA sequence: TGCGCCAGCAGCCTAGGACCACCAATGAACACTGAAGCTTTCTTT.

The chain joins TRBV28 to TRBJ1-6; D ambiguous. The CDR3 extends over 15 amino acids. The V gene lost 5 bases and the J gene lost 10 bases, with 18 bases spanning the gap. Germline CDR1 and CDR2: MDHEN and SYDVKM. CDR3 amino acids: CASSPRHPIDSPLHF. The CDR3 DNA is TGTGCCAGCAGTCCCCGACATCCGATTGACTCACCCCTCCACTTT.

In regard to this clone: Other DNA sequences of this sample code for an identical CDR3. The V gene is TRBV27, the J gene TRBJ2-6; the D gene could be TRBD1 or TRBD2 (5 bases each). Germline lookup yields CDR1 MNHEY and CDR2 SMNVEV (reference sequence). Trimming pared 3 bases from V and 2 bases from J, leaving 5 bases between. CDR3 length equals 14 residues. The CDR3 here is CASSLGAGANVLTF. The DNA of the CDR3 is TGTGCCAGCAGTTTGGGGGCTGGGGCCAACGTCCTGACTTTC.

In the case of this clone: The sample carries other DNA sequences with the same CDR3. The rearrangement joins TRBV5-1 to TRBJ1-5, with D unresolved. In germline, CDR1 is SGHRS, CDR2 YFSETQ. CDR3 size: 14 residues. Between the trimmed V and J ends, which lost 0 bases and 3 bases, there was a span of 7 bases. The CDR3 here is CASSLDGVNQPQHF. The CDR3 DNA sequence: TGCGCCAGCAGCTTGGACGGAGTCAATCAGCCCCAGCATTTT.

This rearrangement joins TRBV7-2 to TRBJ1-6; no reliable D call. The CDR3 is made up of 13 amino acids. V lost 5 bases and J 7 bases, leaving 9 bases between the germline ends. The germline V gene has CDR1 SGHTA and CDR2 FQGNSA. This chain's CDR3 is CASSPVVNSPLHF. CDR3 DNA sequence: TGTGCCAGCAGCCCCGTGGTGAATTCACCCCTCCACTTT.

V gene TRBV30 combines with J gene TRBJ2-1; 8 bases match TRBD2. This CDR3 region has 15 residues. J gave up 8 bases and V 4 bases, and 13 bases lay outside the gene matches. Germline V gene sequence: CDR1 GTSNPN, CDR2 SVGIG (reference sequence). The CDR3 DNA reads TGTGCCTGGAACCCTCGGGCGGGAGGCGCCTATGAGCAGTTCTTC. This encodes CAWNPRAGGAYEQFF.

This rearrangement joins TRBV4-3 to TRBJ2-1; D perhaps matches TRBD2 (6 bases). V dropped 1 base and J dropped 6 bases, with 13 bases sitting between them. The CDR3 contains 15 residues. Germline values: CDR1 LGHNA, CDR2 YSLEER. CDR3 nucleotides: TGCGCCAGCAGCCAAGTCGGCGGGAATATCAATGAGCAGTTCTTC. This translates into CASSQVGGNINEQFF.

The rearrangement uses TRBV10-3 and TRBJ2-1, with 7 bases matching TRBD1. With V trimmed by 10 bases and J by 6 bases, 6 bases remained unmatched. Germline V gives CDR1 ENHRY, CDR2 SYGVKD. CDR3 length equals 12 residues. The DNA for the CDR3 is TGTGCCACCCAACAGGGGAGCAATGAGCAGTTCTTC. Amino acids: CATQQGSNEQFF.

J is TRBJ1-6 and V is TRBV28; 9 positions agree with TRBD1. J lost 7 bases, V lost 5 bases, and 6 bases had no gene match. CDR1 and CDR2 from the germline V gene are MDHEN and SYDVKM. This CDR3 spans 15 amino acids. The CDR3 loop reads CASSLMGTGNSPLHF. The CDR3 nucleotides read TGTGCCAGCAGTCTAATGGGGACAGGGAATTCACCCCTCCACTTT.

V and J are TRBV19 and TRBJ1-1; no reliable D call. With 7 bases removed from V and 0 bases from J, the gap between germline ends came to 12 bases. Germline-derived CDR1 and CDR2 are LNHDA and SQIVND (reference sequence). The length of the CDR3 is 14 residues. The CDR3 sequence: CASTYTGLNTEAFF. CDR3 bases: TGTGCCAGTACGTACACTGGATTGAACACTGAAGCTTTCTTT.

This clone appeared once. This chain joins TRBV5-1 and TRBJ2-3; 9 positions match TRBD2. The V and J ends lost 1 base and 3 bases, in that order; junction bases with no gene match: 6. The CDR3 is 16 amino acids. Germline V CDR1 and CDR2: SGHRS, YFSETQ. This CDR3 reads CASSLSPLAGTDTQYF. The CDR3 nucleotides read TGCGCCAGCAGCTTGAGTCCGCTAGCGGGGACAGATACGCAGTATTTT.

The CDR3 DNA reads as TGTGCCAGCAGCGTAGAGGCCTGGGCAGGCGTTAGATCCACAGATACGCAGTATTTT. This gives the protein CASSVEAWAGVRSTDTQYF. The chain recombines TRBV9 with TRBJ2-3; D is unclear. The CDR3 spans 19 residues. Germline V gene data show CDR1 as SGDLS and CDR2 as YYNGEE. V lost 0 bases, J lost 2 bases, and 22 bases lay in between.

This chain uses TRBV18 with TRBJ2-5; D possibly matches TRBD1 or TRBD2 (6 bases each). The germline V and J ends were trimmed by 6 bases and 5 bases, with 19 bases remaining between them. The CDR3 has 15 residues. Germline CDR1 reads KGHSH; CDR2 reads LQKENI. The CDR3 sequence is CASSNSQGLGETQYF. The CDR3 DNA is TGTGCCAGCTCGAACTCACAGGGACTTGGGGAGACCCAGTACTTC.